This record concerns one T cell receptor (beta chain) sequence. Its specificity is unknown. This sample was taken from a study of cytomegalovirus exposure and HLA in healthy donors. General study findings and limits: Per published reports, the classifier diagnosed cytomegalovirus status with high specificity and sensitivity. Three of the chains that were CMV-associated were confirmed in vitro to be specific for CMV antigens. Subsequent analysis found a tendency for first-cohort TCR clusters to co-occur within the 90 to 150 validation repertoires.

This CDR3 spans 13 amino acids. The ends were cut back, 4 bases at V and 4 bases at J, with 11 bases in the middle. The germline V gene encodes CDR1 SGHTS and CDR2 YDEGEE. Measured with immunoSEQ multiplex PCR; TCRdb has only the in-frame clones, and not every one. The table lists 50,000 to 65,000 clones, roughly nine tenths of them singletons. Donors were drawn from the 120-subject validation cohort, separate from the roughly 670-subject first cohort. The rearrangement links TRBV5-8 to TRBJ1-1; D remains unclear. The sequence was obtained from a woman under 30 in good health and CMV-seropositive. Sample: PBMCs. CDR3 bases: TGTGCCAGCAGCAACCAGGAAAGCACTGAAGCTTTCTTT. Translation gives CASSNQESTEAFF.